A single sample is the source of the 15 T cell receptor beta chains below, sequenced in a study of T cells in Graves' hyperthyroidism and ophthalmopathy (dated by TCRdb to between 2019 and 2020). Preparation of the library involved multiplex PCR. Sequencer: Illumina HiSeq 2000. The TCR beta CDR3 regions were amplified from the RNA transcripts. The first round of RT-PCR for the TCR CDR3 was performed with the HTBI primer set and the Qiagen OneStep RT-PCR kit. Using fastp trimming at Q25 and MiXCR clonotype assembly, TCRdb reanalyzed the public sequencing data and kept in-frame beta chains. Identical CDR3 protein sequences are pooled into one entry, listed with their most common genes and DNA. Present in this sample are fewer than 450,000 distinct CDR3 sequences, 17% of which were seen just once. 34% of the sample comes from the top ten. Sequenced sample: blood. The source is a woman in her twenties or thirties with Graves' hyperthyroidism that later progressed to Graves' ophthalmopathy.

This clonotype was seen ten or more times. V and J are TRBV9 and TRBJ2-5; 7 bases are a match to TRBD1. CDR1 and CDR2 from the germline V gene are SGDLS and YYNGEE. The CDR3 contains 15 residues. J gave up 4 bases and V 3 bases, and 9 bases lay outside the gene matches. The CDR3 sequence: CASSAETGSGETQYF. The CDR3 nucleotides are TGTGCCAGCAGCGCGGAGACAGGGTCGGGAGAGACCCAGTACTTC.

This clonotype was counted many times. This rearrangement joins TRBV2 to TRBJ1-2; D is possibly TRBD1 (6 bases). V was pared by 8 bases and J by 6 bases, with 10 bases between. The CDR3 totals 11 residues. CDR1 is SNHLY, CDR2 FYNNEI, per germline. CDR3 nucleotide sequence: TGTGCCAGCGAGGCAGGGGATGGCTACACCTTC. It yields the protein CASEAGDGYTF.

This clonotype occurred many times. This chain links TRBV5-5 with TRBJ1-2; possibly TRBD1 for D (5 bases). There are 15 residues in the CDR3. The V end was cut by 0 bases, the J end by 1 base, with 10 bases between. Germline assignment: CDR1 SGHKS and CDR2 YYEKEE (reference sequence). This chain's CDR3 is CASSLVPGSNYGYTF. The CDR3 DNA follows: TGTGCCAGCAGCTTGGTTCCAGGGAGTAACTATGGCTACACCTTC.

This clonotype was picked up many times. The chain combines TRBV10-3 with TRBJ1-1; the D gene is possibly TRBD1 (6 bases). V was cut by 6 bases and J by 4 bases, with 9 bases left in between. The CDR3 runs 12 residues. Germline V gene lookup returns CDR1 ENHRY and CDR2 SYGVKD. In DNA, the CDR3 is TGTGCCATCAGACAGGGACCCACTGAAGCTTTCTTT. The encoded protein is CAIRQGPTEAFF.

This clonotype was detected only a few times. The chain links TRBV20-1 to TRBJ1-1, with TRBD1 identical over 10 bases. Germline V CDR1 and CDR2: DFQATT, SNEGSKA (reference sequence). The CDR3 runs to 16 residues. V was pared by 1 base and J by 0 bases, with 5 bases of the junction left unmatched. The CDR3 region is CSARATGGDMNTEAFF. CDR3 coding DNA: TGCAGTGCTAGAGCGACAGGGGGCGACATGAACACTGAAGCTTTCTTT.

Details on this clonotype: A much larger clonotype is one base distant, so this may be a read error. The chain has TRBV20-1 and TRBJ2-2; D not resolved. The germline gives CDR1 DFQATT, CDR2 SNEGSKA (reference sequence). The CDR3 covers 15 residues. CDR3 DNA sequence: TGCAGTGCTAACAATCGACGGACGAACATCGGGGAGCTGTTTTTT. The encoded protein is CSANNRRTNIGELFF.

This clonotype was seen at least ten times. J is TRBJ2-3 and V is TRBV7-6, with D hard to call. The CDR3 has 15 amino acids. The germline V gene encodes CDR1 SGHVS and CDR2 FNYEAQ. V was shortened by 5 bases and J by 2 bases, with 14 bases between the two germline ends. CDR3 DNA sequence: TGTGCCAGCAGCCCCCATGACGGCTCCACAGATACGCAGTATTTT. This sequence encodes CASSPHDGSTDTQYF.

This clonotype was found a few times. The chain recombines TRBV10-3 with TRBJ2-7, with D possibly TRBD1 on 6 matching bases. In germline, CDR1 is ENHRY, CDR2 SYGVKD. This CDR3 comprises 14 residues. Trimming pared 0 bases from V and 3 bases from J, leaving 9 bases between. CDR3 amino acids: CAISESDSFYEQYF. For the CDR3, the DNA is TGTGCCATCAGTGAGTCGGACAGTTTCTACGAGCAGTACTTC.

This clonotype has just a few counts. V and J are TRBV5-1 and TRBJ2-2; D assignment may be TRBD1 or TRBD2 (5 bases each). V shed 0 bases and J shed 0 bases, with 9 bases lying between them. Germline lookup yields CDR1 SGHRS and CDR2 YFSETQ. This CDR3 is 16 amino acids long. The CDR3, as DNA: TGCGCCAGCAGCTTGGAAGGGACGTCGAACACCGGGGAGCTGTTTTTT. Protein: CASSLEGTSNTGELFF.

This clonotype was observed many times. The chain joins TRBV28 to TRBJ2-3, with 12 bases fitting TRBD2. Germline V gives CDR1 MDHEN, CDR2 SYDVKM. The junction had 9 bases not matched to a gene; V was cut back by 6 bases and J by 2 bases. The CDR3 contains 17 residues. The CDR3 protein is CASSPASGGGLTDTQYF. The CDR3 nucleotides read TGTGCCAGCAGCCCCGCTAGCGGGGGGGGTCTCACAGATACGCAGTATTTT.

CDR3 region: CASSLQGDNSPLHF. In DNA form, the CDR3 reads TGTGCCAGCAGCCTACAGGGAGATAATTCACCCCTCCACTTT. J is TRBJ1-6 and V is TRBV6-2 or TRBV6-3; possibly TRBD1 for D (6 bases). The germline V and J ends were trimmed by 6 bases and 5 bases, with 11 bases remaining between them. Germline V gene lookup returns CDR1 MNHEY and CDR2 SVGEGT. CDR3 length equals 14 residues.

This sequence joins TRBV4-1 and TRBJ2-7; 7 nucleotides align to TRBD1. Germline CDR1 reads MGHRA; CDR2 reads YSYEKL. V gave up 1 base and J gave up 3 bases; unmatched junction bases: 18. The CDR3 extends over 19 amino acids. CDR3 sequence reads: CASSQVVRTGRLSDYEQYF. CDR3 DNA: TGCGCCAGCAGCCAAGTTGTACGGACAGGACGACTCTCAGACTACGAGCAGTACTTC.

This clonotype showed up just once. The V gene is TRBV3-1, the J gene TRBJ1-2; D possibly corresponds to TRBD1 (6 bases). This CDR3 contains 13 residues. The germline V and J ends were trimmed by 3 bases and 8 bases, with 13 bases remaining between them. Germline CDR1 reads LGHDT; CDR2 reads YNNKEL (reference sequence). The CDR3 loop reads CASSHRDGGGYTF. The CDR3 DNA reads as TGTGCCAGCAGCCATAGGGACGGGGGCGGCTACACCTTC.

This clonotype was counted at least ten times. The chain joins TRBV5-1 to TRBJ1-1; perhaps TRBD1 as D (6 bases). Germline assignment: CDR1 SGHRS and CDR2 YFSETQ. The CDR3 totals 14 residues. Trimming took off 4 bases at V and 4 bases at J, with 14 bases between the two ends. CDR3 region: CASSGTGFVTEAFF. CDR3 DNA sequence: TGCGCCAGCAGCGGAACAGGGTTCGTCACTGAAGCTTTCTTT.

Concerning this clonotype itself: A read error may explain this, as a much larger clone is one base away. The final CDR3 position lacks the conserved phenylalanine or tryptophan, pointing to a likely read error. V and J are TRBV3-1 and TRBJ1-1, with a tentative D call TRBD1 (5 bases). Trimming left V 4 bases short and J 4 bases short, with 10 bases between. The CDR3 loop spans 13 amino acids. Germline V gives CDR1 LGHDT, CDR2 YNNKEL (reference sequence). The CDR3 spells CASSLMQGTEAFS. CDR3 coding DNA: TGTGCCAGCAGCCTCATGCAGGGCACTGAAGCTTTCTCT.